A selection of T cell receptor beta chains follows, all from one sample in a study of CD8 T cells in ankylosing spondylitis. TCRdb reprocessed the 5' RACE reads with MiXCR, giving one entry per CDR3 protein. Of approximately 250,000 distinct CDR3 sequences listed, roughly a quarter are singletons. The sequencing sample was made of blood, either unsorted or a sorted T cell fraction (not recorded which). The receptors were gathered from a male donor with ankylosing spondylitis or in good health (not recorded which). Each CDR3 is given with its conserved first and last residue. D genes are given only for firm matches. Rows may omit the clone size; those that give it use once, few, many or a size class.

J gene	D gene	clone size	CDR3 length	V gene	CDR3 DNA	CDR3 protein
TRBJ2-1	TRBD2	few	13	TRBV29-1	TGCAGCCCCAGACTAGCGTCCCCCAATGAGCAGTTCTTC	CSPRLASPNEQFF
TRBJ1-4	.	few	14	TRBV12-3/TRBV12-4	TGTGCCAGCAGTGGAACAGGGTCTAATGAAAAACTGTTTTTT	CASSGTGSNEKLFF
TRBJ2-1	TRBD2	.	14	TRBV12-3/TRBV12-4	TGTGCCAGCAGTCCTAACGGGGGGTACAATGAGCAGTTCTTC	CASSPNGGYNEQFF
TRBJ2-7	.	once	15	TRBV20-1	TGCAGTGCCCGAGAAGGACGAGTCAACTCCTACGAGCAGTACTTC	CSAREGRVNSYEQYF
TRBJ2-4	.	.	15	TRBV20-1	TGCAGTGCTAGAGGACCCTTGGGAGCCAAAAACATTCAGTACTTC	CSARGPLGAKNIQYF
TRBJ2-3	.	.	14	TRBV5-1	TGCGCCAGCAGCTTGGGTGGGACGAGAGATACGCAGTATTTT	CASSLGGTRDTQYF
TRBJ1-1	TRBD1	.	15	TRBV7-6	TGTGCCAGCAGCTCCAAAGGACAGGGGAGGGGTGAAGCTTTCTTT	CASSSKGQGRGEAFF
TRBJ2-2	.	few	14	TRBV6-5	TGTGCCAGCAGTTACAGGGAGAACACCGGGGAGCTGTTTTTT	CASSYRENTGELFF
TRBJ1-2	TRBD1	many	14	TRBV12-3/TRBV12-4	TGTGCCAGCAGTCCCAGGACAGGGAGGGGTGGCTACACCTTC	CASSPRTGRGGYTF
TRBJ1-3	TRBD1	.	13	TRBV29-1	TGCAGCGTTTCCGGACAGGGGATGAGCACCATATATTTT	CSVSGQGMSTIYF
TRBJ2-2	.	.	14	TRBV12-3/TRBV12-4	TGTGCCAGCAGTTCTGTGACCTACACCGGGGAGCTGTTTTTT	CASSSVTYTGELFF
TRBJ2-3	.	few	15	TRBV20-1	TGCAGTGCTAGGATCGGAGGACCGAGCACAGATACGCAGTATTTT	CSARIGGPSTDTQYF
TRBJ1-3	TRBD1	.	13	TRBV20-1	TGCAGTGCTGAACGACAGGGTGGCAACACCATATATTTT	CSAERQGGNTIYF
TRBJ1-5	.	few	14	TRBV18	TGTGCCAGCTCAGATGGAGGGACCAGGCAGCCCCAGCATTTT	CASSDGGTRQPQHF
TRBJ1-4	TRBD1	.	12	TRBV12-3/TRBV12-4	TGTGCCAGCAGGACAGGGGGCGGAAAACTGTTTTTT	CASRTGGGKLFF
TRBJ2-7	.	.	11	TRBV2	TGTGCCAGCACGGGGGCAAGCGAGCAGTACTTC	CASTGASEQYF
TRBJ1-6	TRBD1	.	11	TRBV10-3	TGTGCCATCGGAACGGGACAGGTTATCCACTTT	CAIGTGQVIHF
TRBJ2-1	TRBD2	many	15	TRBV7-3	TGTGCCAGCAGCACTAGCGGGGGGCTTCACAATGAGCAGTTCTTC	CASSTSGGLHNEQFF
TRBJ1-4	TRBD1	many	13	TRBV20-1	TGCAGTGCTCAGGACAGGACCCATGAAAAACTGTTTTTT	CSAQDRTHEKLFF
TRBJ2-7	.	.	13	TRBV2	TGTGCCAGCAGTGCGGACGGAGCCTACGAGCAGTACTTC	CASSADGAYEQYF
TRBJ2-7	.	.	13	TRBV3-1	TGTGCCAGCAGCCAAGGCTGGGGTGACGAGCAGTACTTC	CASSQGWGDEQYF
TRBJ2-6	.	.	16	TRBV6-1	TGTGCCAGCAGTGGCCTCCGACAGTCTGGGGCCAACGTCCTGACTTTC	CASSGLRQSGANVLTF
TRBJ2-1	.	.	15	TRBV2	TGTGCCAGCAGTGAGACCCGATGGTCCTACAATGAGCAGTTCTTC	CASSETRWSYNEQFF
TRBJ2-3	.	.	12	TRBV20-1	TGCAGTGCCCGTTGGGACCCTACTACGCAGTATTTT	CSARWDPTTQYF